What follows is one TCR beta chain and its context. V dropped 0 bases and J dropped 8 bases, with 25 bases sitting between them. The CDR3 is made up of 18 amino acids. The germline gives CDR1 MNHEY, CDR2 SMNVEV (reference sequence). Measured with immunoSEQ multiplex PCR; TCRdb has only the in-frame clones, and not every one. The table shows some 150,000 clones, with about nine tenths occurring only once. This sample was included in a study of blood T cell repertoires in COVID-19. Sequencing used peripheral blood. This clonotype originated in a woman between 45 and 60 years old with acute or convalescent COVID-19. V is TRBV27 and J is TRBJ1-2; no clear D gene. CDR3 DNA sequence: TGTGCCAGCAGTTTATCAAGGAGGGCAGGCAACCACCCACGGGGCTACACCTTC. It is translated as CASSLSRRAGNHPRGYTF.